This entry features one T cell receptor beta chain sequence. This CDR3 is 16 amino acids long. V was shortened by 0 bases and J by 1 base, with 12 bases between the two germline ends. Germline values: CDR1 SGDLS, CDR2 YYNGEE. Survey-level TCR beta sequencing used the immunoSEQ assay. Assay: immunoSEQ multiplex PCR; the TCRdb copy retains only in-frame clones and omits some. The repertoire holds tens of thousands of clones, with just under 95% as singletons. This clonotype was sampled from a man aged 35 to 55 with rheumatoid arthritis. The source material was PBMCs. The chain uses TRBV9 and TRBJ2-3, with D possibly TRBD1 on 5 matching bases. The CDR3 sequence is CASSVGQGKGTDTQYF. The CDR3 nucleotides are TGTGCCAGCAGCGTAGGCCAGGGAAAGGGCACAGATACGCAGTATTTT.